The entry below gives a single T cell receptor beta chain sequence along with its context. Those who participated ranged in age from roughly 18 to 89 years and resided in about two dozen US areas. Cohort assignment relied on participant-reported clinical history. The data are from a study of blood T cell repertoires in COVID-19. Under the authors' procedure: Researchers report that nucleated cell counts were estimated from reference gene primer amplification. Clones were read by immunoSEQ multiplex PCR, and TCRdb kept only the in-frame ones, dropping some. Clone size and the V and J calls come from that table; the DNA yielded D and trimming. The table lists 200,000 to 250,000 clones, 65% to 90% of them singletons. V shed 10 bases, J shed 5 bases, and the junction held 7 bases outside the gene matches. There are 12 residues in the CDR3. CDR1 is MDHEN and CDR2 is SYDVKM in the germline V gene.

V is TRBV28 and J is TRBJ1-2; 7 bases are a match to TRBD1. This TCR came from a woman between 35 and 50 years old with acute COVID-19. Sequencing input: PBMCs or T cells enriched from blood (not recorded which). As DNA, the CDR3 is TGTGCCACCATCCGGGACAGATATGGCTACACCTTC. It encodes CATIRDRYGYTF.